Each of the 17 T cell receptor beta chains below was sequenced from the same sample in a study of blood T cell repertoires in COVID-19. The data were produced by immunoSEQ multiplex PCR, yet TCRdb's version contains in-frame clones alone and is incomplete. This table holds around 83,000 clones, roughly 86% found once. The source material was peripheral blood. These receptors all stem from a man older than 75 with active or convalescent COVID-19.

This chain connects TRBV5-1 to TRBJ2-3; D call uncertain. Germline CDR1 is SGHRS and CDR2 is YFSETQ. This CDR3 region has 11 residues. Trimming cost V 5 bases and J 6 bases, with 7 bases left between them. CDR3 sequence (DNA): TGCGCCAGCAGAGTTGCGGATACGCAGTATTTT. Encoded protein: CASRVADTQYF.

The chain is built from TRBV28 and TRBJ2-7, with 12 positions matching TRBD1. Losses at the gene ends were 8 bases for V and 5 bases for J; bases not matched to a gene: 7. The CDR3 extends over 14 amino acids. Germline V gene sequence: CDR1 MDHEN, CDR2 SYDVKM. DNA of the CDR3: TGTGCCAGCGGACCAGGGACAGGGGGCGACGAGCAGTACGTC. The encoded protein is CASGPGTGGDEQYV.

The gene calls are TRBV28 and TRBJ1-1, with D tentatively TRBD1 (6 bases). Per germline, CDR1 MDHEN and CDR2 SYDVKM. Deletions cut 6 bases from V and 7 bases from J, with 21 bases between. The CDR3 has 15 residues. The CDR3 region has the DNA TGTGCCAGCAGACACTCCAATTCAGGGGCCCTTGAAGCTTTCTTT. This gives the protein CASRHSNSGALEAFF.

The chain employs TRBV19 and TRBJ2-5; TRBD2 aligns across 9 bases. V shed 6 bases, J shed 2 bases, and the junction held 7 bases outside the gene matches. This CDR3 region has 15 residues. Germline assignment: CDR1 LNHDA and CDR2 SQIVND (reference sequence). CDR3: CASSTKLAGQETQYF. CDR3 coding DNA: TGTGCCAGTAGCACAAAACTAGCGGGTCAAGAGACCCAGTACTTC.

The rearrangement uses TRBV25-1 and TRBJ1-3; D might be TRBD1 (6 bases). Germline V CDR1 and CDR2: MGHDK, SYGVNS. CDR3 length equals 14 residues. Trimming removed 4 bases at V and 4 bases at J, with 11 bases between. CDR3 sequence: CASSVDSRGNTIYF. CDR3 DNA: TGTGCCAGCAGTGTGGACAGTCGGGGAAACACCATATATTTT.

This rearrangement joins TRBV5-1 to TRBJ1-1; maybe TRBD1 (5 bases). The germline V and J ends were trimmed by 4 bases and 2 bases, with 15 bases remaining between them. Per germline, CDR1 SGHRS and CDR2 YFSETQ. CDR3 length: 15 amino acids. CDR3 residues: CASSPGSGLNTEAFF. The CDR3 coding sequence is TGCGCCAGCAGCCCAGGTTCAGGGCTAAACACTGAAGCTTTCTTT.

The rearrangement uses TRBV7-3 and TRBJ1-1, with D possibly TRBD1 on 6 matching bases. From germline, CDR1 is SGHTA and CDR2 FQGTGA. The V end was cut by 4 bases, the J end by 3 bases, with 9 bases between. The CDR3 length is 13 residues. The CDR3 DNA sequence: TGTGCCAGCAGCTGGAACAGGGACACTGAAGCTTTCTTT. Translated: CASSWNRDTEAFF.

V gene TRBV24-1 combines with J gene TRBJ2-5; D perhaps matches TRBD1 (5 bases). Trimming shortened V by 2 bases and J by 7 bases, and 19 bases separated the two germline ends. The CDR3 is 16 amino acids. Germline V gene data show CDR1 as KGHDR and CDR2 as SFDVKD. In DNA form, the CDR3 reads TGTGCCACCAGTGATTCCCGGGCCTCAGGGCTGGGGACCCAGTACTTC. Translated, it gives CATSDSRASGLGTQYF.

The chain couples TRBV10-2 to TRBJ1-1, with D perhaps TRBD1 (5 bases). Germline-derived CDR1 and CDR2 are WSHSY and SAAADI. This CDR3 is 14 amino acids long. V lost 0 bases and J lost 4, with 9 bases in between. The CDR3 DNA sequence: TGCGCCAGCAGTGAGTCCGGCAGGGTCACTGAAGCTTTCTTT. It is translated as CASSESGRVTEAFF.

This clone appeared a single time. The CDR3 bases are TGTGCCAGCAGTTACCCCCAACCGGGACACTACACCTTC. This sequence encodes CASSYPQPGHYTF. V is TRBV6-6 and J is TRBJ1-2, with D perhaps TRBD1 (6 bases). Trimming took 2 bases from V and 10 from J, leaving 14 bases between them. The CDR3 is 13 residues long. Germline assignment: CDR1 MNHNY and CDR2 SVGAGI (reference sequence).

This sequence joins TRBV18 and TRBJ1-5; D is uncertain. The germline V and J ends were trimmed by 3 bases and 0 bases, with 9 bases remaining between them. Germline V gene sequence: CDR1 KGHSH, CDR2 LQKENI. CDR3 length equals 15 residues. The CDR3 loop is CASSPSGYSNQPQHF. DNA for the CDR3: TGTGCCAGCTCACCTAGCGGTTATAGCAATCAGCCCCAGCATTTT.

V is TRBV2 and J is TRBJ1-5; D may be TRBD1 (6 bases). This CDR3 has 13 amino acids. Germline V CDR1 and CDR2: SNHLY, FYNNEI. Trimming shortened V by 4 bases and J by 7 bases, and 11 bases separated the two germline ends. The CDR3, as DNA: TGTGCCAGCAGTGTACGGGGGGGCCAGCCCCAGCATTTT. This encodes CASSVRGGQPQHF.

The V call is TRBV5-1, the J call TRBJ2-2; D may be TRBD1 (5 bases). Germline-derived CDR1 and CDR2 are SGHRS and YFSETQ. V lost 4 bases and J lost 2, with 9 bases in between. CDR3 length equals 14 residues. As DNA, the CDR3 is TGCGCCAGCAGCAAGCAGGGAAACACCGGGGAGCTGTTTTTT. Amino acid sequence: CASSKQGNTGELFF.

V is TRBV2 and J is TRBJ1-2; 9 positions match TRBD1. Germline values: CDR1 SNHLY, CDR2 FYNNEI. The CDR3 spans 13 residues. V lost 7 bases, J lost 7 bases, and 7 bases stayed unmatched. The CDR3 region has the DNA TGTGCCAGCACCGCACAGGGGGCGGGTGGCTACACCTTC. Amino acid sequence: CASTAQGAGGYTF. The full variable domain, in which reference TRBV2 and TRBJ1-2 provide the parts outside the CDR3, is EPEVTQTPSHQVTQMGQEVILRCVPISNHLYFYWYRQILGQKVEFLVSFYNNEISEKSEIFDDQFSVERPDGSNFTLKIRSTKLEDSAMYFCASTAQGAGGYTFGSGTRLTVV.

About this clone: At the DNA level, this CDR3 is encoded by other sequences in the same sample as well. V usage is TRBV5-1 and J usage is TRBJ2-1; a possible D gene is TRBD2 (6 bases). This CDR3 region has 14 residues. The germline V and J ends were trimmed by 4 bases and 4 bases, with 12 bases remaining between them. Germline assignment: CDR1 SGHRS and CDR2 YFSETQ. CDR3 sequence (DNA): TGCGCCAGCAGCCCGGGACTTCCATACAATGAGCAGTTCTTC. Amino acids: CASSPGLPYNEQFF.

This clone was detected only a few times. The chain joins TRBV25-1 to TRBJ2-3; the match to TRBD2 covers 10 bases. V was clipped by 8 bases and J by 4 bases; unmatched bases: 12. The CDR3 sequence is 16 residues long. Looked up from germline, CDR1 is MGHDK and CDR2 is SYGVNS. CDR3 nucleotides: TGTGCCAGCCGAGCCCGGCTAGCGGGGGTTGCAGATACGCAGTATTTT. This codes for CASRARLAGVADTQYF. The variable domain in full, with the rest retrieved from reference TRBV25-1 and TRBJ2-3, is EADIYQTPRYLVIGTGKKITLECSQTMGHDKMYWYQQDPGMELHLIHYSYGVNSTEKGDLSSESTVSRIRTEHFPLTLESARPSHTSQYLCASRARLAGVADTQYFGPGTRLTVL.

The chain uses TRBV6-5 and TRBJ1-4; D is perhaps TRBD1 (6 bases). This CDR3 contains 15 residues. V lost 11 bases and J 3 bases, leaving 19 bases between the germline ends. The germline V gene encodes CDR1 MNHEY and CDR2 SVGAGI. CDR3 region: CAVPRRGGPNEKLFF. For the CDR3, the DNA is TGTGCCGTCCCCCGAAGGGGGGGACCTAATGAAAAACTGTTTTTT.